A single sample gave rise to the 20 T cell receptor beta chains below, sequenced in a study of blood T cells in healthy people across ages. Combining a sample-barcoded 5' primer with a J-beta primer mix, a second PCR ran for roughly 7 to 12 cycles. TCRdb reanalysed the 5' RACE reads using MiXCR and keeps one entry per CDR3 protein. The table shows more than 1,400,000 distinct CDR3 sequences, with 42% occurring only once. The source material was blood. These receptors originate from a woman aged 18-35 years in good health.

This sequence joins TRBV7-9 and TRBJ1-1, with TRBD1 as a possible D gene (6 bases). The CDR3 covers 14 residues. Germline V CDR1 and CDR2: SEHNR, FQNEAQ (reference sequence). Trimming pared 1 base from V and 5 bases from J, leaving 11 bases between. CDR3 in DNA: TGTGCCAGCAGCTTAGAACTAGGACAGACTGAAGCTTTCTTT. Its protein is CASSLELGQTEAFF.

The CDR3 DNA follows: TGTGCCAGCCGTTCACAAGTGGGGACAGGGTGGAACTATGGCTACACCTTC. It translates to CASRSQVGTGWNYGYTF. This chain connects TRBV3-1 to TRBJ1-2, with TRBD1 matching 9 bases. Germline V gene lookup returns CDR1 LGHDT and CDR2 YNNKEL (reference sequence). The trim removed 8 bases at V and 2 bases at J, leaving 15 bases unmatched. This CDR3 is 17 amino acids long.

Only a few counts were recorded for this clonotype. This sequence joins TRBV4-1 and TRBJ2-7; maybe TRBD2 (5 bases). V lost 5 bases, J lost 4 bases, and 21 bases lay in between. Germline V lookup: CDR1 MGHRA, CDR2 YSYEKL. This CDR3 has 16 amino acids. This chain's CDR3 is CASSRTARAESYEQYF. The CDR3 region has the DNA TGCGCCAGCAGCAGAACTGCCCGAGCGGAAAGTTACGAGCAGTACTTC.

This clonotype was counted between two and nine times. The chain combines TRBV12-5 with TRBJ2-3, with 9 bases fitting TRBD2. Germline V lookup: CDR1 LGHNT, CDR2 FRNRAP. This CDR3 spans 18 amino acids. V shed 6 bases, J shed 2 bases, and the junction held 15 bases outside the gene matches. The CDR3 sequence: CASGPGRAGGHTTDTQYF. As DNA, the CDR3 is TGTGCTAGTGGCCCAGGGCGAGCGGGAGGCCATACCACAGATACGCAGTATTTT.

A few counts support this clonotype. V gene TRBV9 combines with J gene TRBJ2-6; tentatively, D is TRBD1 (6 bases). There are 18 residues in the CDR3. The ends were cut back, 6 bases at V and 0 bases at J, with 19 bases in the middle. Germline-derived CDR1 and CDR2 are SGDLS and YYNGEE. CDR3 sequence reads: CASTGFWQGLSGANVLTF. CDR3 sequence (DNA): TGTGCCAGCACCGGTTTTTGGCAGGGGCTCTCTGGGGCCAACGTCCTGACTTTC.

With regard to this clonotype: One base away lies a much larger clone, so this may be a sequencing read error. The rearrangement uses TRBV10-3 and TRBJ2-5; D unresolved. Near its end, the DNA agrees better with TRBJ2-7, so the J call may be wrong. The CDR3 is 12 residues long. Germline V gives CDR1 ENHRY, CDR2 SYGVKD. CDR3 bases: TGTGTCATCAGTGAGGCAGCGTACGAGCAGTACTTC. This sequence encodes CVISEAAYEQYF.

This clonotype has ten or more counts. The CDR3 nucleotides read TGTGCCAGCAGCCATCGAGATACGCAGTATTTT. Protein: CASSHRDTQYF. The rearrangement joins TRBV3-1 to TRBJ2-3; D not resolved. Trimming left V 3 bases short and J 5 bases short, with 3 bases between. The germline V gene has CDR1 LGHDT and CDR2 YNNKEL (reference sequence). The CDR3 extends over 11 amino acids.

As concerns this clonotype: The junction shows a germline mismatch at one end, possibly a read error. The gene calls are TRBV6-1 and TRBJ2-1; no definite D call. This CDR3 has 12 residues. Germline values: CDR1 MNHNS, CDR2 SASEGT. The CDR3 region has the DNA TGTGCCAGCAGTTCTAACTACAATGCGCAGTTCTTC. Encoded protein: CASSSNYNAQFF.

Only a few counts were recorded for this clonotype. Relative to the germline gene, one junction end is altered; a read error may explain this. CDR3 in DNA: TGTGCCAGCAGTTTGGGAGATGCGCAGTATTTT. Protein: CASSLGDAQYF. This chain links TRBV12-3 or TRBV12-4 with TRBJ2-3, with D possibly TRBD2 on 5 matching bases. The CDR3 contains 11 residues.

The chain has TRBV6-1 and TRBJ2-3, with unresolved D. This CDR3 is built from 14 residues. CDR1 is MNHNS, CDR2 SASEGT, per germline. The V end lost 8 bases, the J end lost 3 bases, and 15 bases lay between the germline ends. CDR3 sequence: CASPGPLRTDTQYF. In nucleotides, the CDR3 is TGTGCCAGCCCCGGGCCGTTACGGACAGATACGCAGTATTTT.

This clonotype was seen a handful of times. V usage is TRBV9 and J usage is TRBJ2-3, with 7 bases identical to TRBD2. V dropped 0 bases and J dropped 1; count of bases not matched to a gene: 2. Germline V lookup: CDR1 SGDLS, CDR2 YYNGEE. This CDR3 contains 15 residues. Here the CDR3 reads CASSVERGRTDTQYF. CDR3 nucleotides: TGTGCCAGCAGCGTAGAGCGGGGCCGCACAGATACGCAGTATTTT.

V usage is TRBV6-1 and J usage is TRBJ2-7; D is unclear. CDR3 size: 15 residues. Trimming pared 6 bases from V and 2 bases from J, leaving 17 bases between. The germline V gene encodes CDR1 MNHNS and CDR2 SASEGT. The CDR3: CASSPLWSEPYEQYF. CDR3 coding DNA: TGTGCCAGCAGCCCCCTATGGTCGGAACCCTACGAGCAGTACTTC.

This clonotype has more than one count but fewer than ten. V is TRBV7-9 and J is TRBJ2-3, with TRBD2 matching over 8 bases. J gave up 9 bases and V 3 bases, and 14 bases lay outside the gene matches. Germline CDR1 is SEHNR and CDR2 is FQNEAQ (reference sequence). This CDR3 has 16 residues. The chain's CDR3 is CASSFDLLAVGGTQYF. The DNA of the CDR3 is TGTGCCAGCAGCTTTGATTTACTAGCGGTCGGAGGGACGCAGTATTTT.

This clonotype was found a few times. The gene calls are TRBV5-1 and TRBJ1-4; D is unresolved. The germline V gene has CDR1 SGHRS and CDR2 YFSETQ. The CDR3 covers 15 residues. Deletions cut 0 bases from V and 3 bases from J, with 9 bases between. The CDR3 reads CASSLDRPPNEKLFF. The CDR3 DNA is TGCGCCAGCAGCTTGGATAGACCCCCTAATGAAAAACTGTTTTTT.

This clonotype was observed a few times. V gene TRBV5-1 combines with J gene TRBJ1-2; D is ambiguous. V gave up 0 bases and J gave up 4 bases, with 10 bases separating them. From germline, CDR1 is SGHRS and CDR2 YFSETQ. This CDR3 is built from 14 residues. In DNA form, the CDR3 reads TGCGCCAGCAGCTTGGCGGATACCCTCTATGGCTACACCTTC. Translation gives CASSLADTLYGYTF.

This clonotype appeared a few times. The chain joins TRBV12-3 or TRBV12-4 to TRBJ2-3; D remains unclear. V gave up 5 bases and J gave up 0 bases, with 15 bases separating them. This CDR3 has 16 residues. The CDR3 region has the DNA TGTGCCAGCAGTCCCCTCCGCGCGCAAAGCACAGATACGCAGTATTTT. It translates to CASSPLRAQSTDTQYF.

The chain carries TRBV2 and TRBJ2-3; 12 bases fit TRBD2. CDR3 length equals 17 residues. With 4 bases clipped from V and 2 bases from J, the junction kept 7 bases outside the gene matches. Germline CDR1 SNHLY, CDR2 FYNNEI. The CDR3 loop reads CASSGRTSGENTDTQYF. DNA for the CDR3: TGTGCCAGCAGTGGACGGACTAGCGGGGAGAACACAGATACGCAGTATTTT.

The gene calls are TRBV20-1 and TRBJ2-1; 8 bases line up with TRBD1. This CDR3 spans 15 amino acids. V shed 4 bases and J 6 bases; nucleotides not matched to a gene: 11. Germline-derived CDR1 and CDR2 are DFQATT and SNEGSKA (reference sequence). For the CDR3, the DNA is TGCAGTGCTAACAACCTAAGGACAGGGATCAATGAGCAGTTCTTC. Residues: CSANNLRTGINEQFF.

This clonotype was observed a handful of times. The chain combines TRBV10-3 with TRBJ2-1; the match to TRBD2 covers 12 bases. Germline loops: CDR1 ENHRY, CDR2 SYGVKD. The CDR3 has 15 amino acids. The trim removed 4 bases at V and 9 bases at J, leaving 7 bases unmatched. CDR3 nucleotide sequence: TGTGCCATCAGTGGGGAGACTAGCGGGAGTTTTGAGCAGTTCTTC. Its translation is CAISGETSGSFEQFF.

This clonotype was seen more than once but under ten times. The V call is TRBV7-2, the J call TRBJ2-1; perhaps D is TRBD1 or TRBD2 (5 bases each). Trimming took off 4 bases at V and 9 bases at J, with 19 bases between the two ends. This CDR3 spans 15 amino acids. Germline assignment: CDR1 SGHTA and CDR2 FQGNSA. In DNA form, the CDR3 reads TGTGCCAGCAGCTCCCCCGGTCCGGGGCGGGTTGAGCAGTTCTTC. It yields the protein CASSSPGPGRVEQFF.